This entry lists 20 T cell receptor beta chains sequenced from one sample in a study of cytomegalovirus exposure and HLA in healthy donors. PCR primers comprised 60 Vbeta and 13 Jbeta primers. Assay used: immunoSEQ multiplex PCR; TCRdb lists only in-frame clones, some missing. The sample lists over 200,000 clones; approximately 87% were seen once. Sequences were obtained from PBMCs. The source of these receptors is a human donor in good health.

The rearrangement joins TRBV4-1 to TRBJ1-2; 9 bases map to TRBD1. V trimming: 5 bases; J trimming: 7 bases; junction bases outside the gene matches: 11. The CDR3 contains 15 residues. Looked up from germline, CDR1 is MGHRA and CDR2 is YSYEKL. CDR3 region: CASSGTGTGISGYTF. The CDR3 coding sequence is TGCGCCAGCAGCGGAACCGGGACAGGGATAAGTGGCTACACCTTC.

This clone was found a few times. The J gene is TRBJ1-2, the V gene TRBV6-6; D is unresolved. V shed 6 bases and J shed 3 bases, with 11 bases lying between them. The germline gives CDR1 MNHNY, CDR2 SVGAGI (reference sequence). The length of the CDR3 is 13 residues. DNA for the CDR3: TGTGCCAGCAGCCTTAGCGGGGACTATGGCTACACCTTC. This gives the protein CASSLSGDYGYTF.

CDR3 sequence (DNA): TGCGCCAGCAGCCCGGTAGGACTAGCGGGGGGGGGCCAAGAGACCCAGTACTTC. Translated, it gives CASSPVGLAGGGQETQYF. The chain recombines TRBV5-1 with TRBJ2-5; 15 positions agree with TRBD2. Germline V gene sequence: CDR1 SGHRS, CDR2 YFSETQ. The CDR3 length is 18 residues. The junction had 8 bases not matched to a gene; V was cut back by 4 bases and J by 1 base.

With respect to this clone: One end of the junction does not line up with germline, which may come from a read error. The chain is built from TRBV29-1 and TRBJ2-3; TRBD1 aligns across 7 bases. Germline V gene data show CDR1 as SQVTM and CDR2 as ANQGSEA. The CDR3 loop spans 13 amino acids. The CDR3 region has the DNA TGCAGCGTTCCGGGACAGATCACATATACGCAGTATTTT. This translates into CSVPGQITYTQYF.

CDR3 DNA sequence: TGTGCCAGCAGACCAATGGGGGGGCTGAACACTGAAGCTTTCTTT. Its protein product is CASRPMGGLNTEAFF. This chain links TRBV28 with TRBJ1-1; TRBD1 might be the D (6 bases). Per germline, CDR1 MDHEN and CDR2 SYDVKM. The CDR3 is 15 amino acids. V dropped 6 bases and J dropped 0 bases, with 14 bases sitting between them.

The J gene is TRBJ2-7, the V gene TRBV7-9, with 9 bases fitting TRBD2. Unmatched junction bases numbered 3, after V lost 5 bases and J lost 1 base. There are 14 residues in the CDR3. Germline-derived CDR1 and CDR2 are SEHNR and FQNEAQ (reference sequence). CDR3 nucleotides: TGTGCCAGCAGCGTGACTAGCGGATCCTACGAGCAGTACTTC. It codes for CASSVTSGSYEQYF.

This chain uses TRBV7-9 with TRBJ1-4, with 8 nucleotides matching TRBD1. The trim removed 5 bases at V and 4 bases at J, leaving 3 bases unmatched. Germline CDR1 reads SEHNR; CDR2 reads FQNEAQ (reference sequence). CDR3 length: 14 amino acids. The CDR3: CASSDDRGNEKLFF. CDR3 DNA: TGTGCCAGCAGCGACGACAGGGGTAATGAAAAACTGTTTTTT.

The V and J genes are TRBV6-5 and TRBJ2-7; a possible D gene is TRBD1 (6 bases). Per the germline V gene, CDR1 is MNHEY and CDR2 is SVGAGI. V lost 0 bases, J lost 3 bases, and 15 bases lay in between. The CDR3 spans 16 residues. The CDR3 spells CASSYSTLGRGYEQYF. The CDR3 coding sequence is TGTGCCAGCAGTTACTCGACCCTGGGCAGGGGCTACGAGCAGTACTTC.

The chain carries TRBV5-5 and TRBJ2-1, with 7 bases aligning to TRBD2. CDR1 SGHKS and CDR2 YYEKEE come from the germline V gene (reference sequence). Unmatched junction bases numbered 14, after V lost 3 bases and J lost 8 bases. The CDR3 runs 16 residues. This CDR3 is CASSSGWGGTIDEQFF. Here the CDR3 DNA reads TGTGCCAGCAGCTCGGGTTGGGGGGGAACTATCGATGAGCAGTTCTTC.

The V gene is TRBV4-3, the J gene TRBJ2-7; D perhaps matches TRBD2 (6 bases). V was clipped by 0 bases and J by 0 bases, with 12 bases between them. Germline values: CDR1 LGHNA, CDR2 YSLEER. The CDR3 has 16 amino acids. The CDR3 sequence is CASSQDSAGSSYEQYF. CDR3 DNA sequence: TGCGCCAGCAGCCAAGATTCGGCGGGATCCTCCTACGAGCAGTACTTC.

This chain links TRBV10-3 with TRBJ2-7; perhaps TRBD1 as D (6 bases). The CDR3 loop spans 12 amino acids. From germline, CDR1 is ENHRY and CDR2 SYGVKD. Trimming removed 6 bases at V and 3 bases at J, with 9 bases between. The CDR3, as DNA: TGTGCCATCAGGGACAGTATCTACGAGCAGTACTTC. Protein: CAIRDSIYEQYF.

This chain connects TRBV7-9 to TRBJ1-4; 9 nucleotides agree with TRBD1. The CDR3 is 12 amino acids. Germline CDR1 is SEHNR and CDR2 is FQNEAQ (reference sequence). The DNA for the CDR3 is TGTTCCATACAGGGGACAGGGGAAAAACTGTTTTTT. Its translation is CSIQGTGEKLFF.

The chain employs TRBV2 and TRBJ2-3; D is perhaps TRBD2 (6 bases). Germline V lookup: CDR1 SNHLY, CDR2 FYNNEI. This CDR3 has 11 amino acids. Between the trimmed V and J ends, which lost 3 bases and 12 bases, there was a span of 10 bases. CDR3 bases: TGTGCCAGCAGTGATGGAGGGGCACAGTATTTT. Its translation is CASSDGGAQYF.

This clone was counted only a few times. This rearrangement joins TRBV7-3 to TRBJ2-3, with TRBD2 as a possible D gene (6 bases). The CDR3 consists of 14 residues. V was clipped by 4 bases and J by 6 bases, with 14 bases between them. From germline, CDR1 is SGHTA and CDR2 FQGTGA. The CDR3 reads CASSSGGSGDTQYF. The CDR3 DNA reads TGTGCCAGCAGCTCCGGAGGGTCCGGGGATACGCAGTATTTT.

This clone was detected once. The rearrangement joins TRBV11-2 to TRBJ2-1; 14 bases are a match to TRBD2. CDR1 is SGHAT, CDR2 FQNNGV, per germline. CDR3 size: 16 residues. Losses at the gene ends were 5 bases for V and 1 base for J; bases not matched to a gene: 1. The CDR3: CASSRTSGGSYNEQFF. CDR3 DNA sequence: TGTGCCAGCAGCCGGACTAGCGGGGGGTCCTACAATGAGCAGTTCTTC.

CDR3 sequence (DNA): TGTGCCAGCAGTGAAACGGGCTCTGGAAACACCATATATTTT. It codes for CASSETGSGNTIYF. V and J are TRBV2 and TRBJ1-3; D is uncertain. The germline CDR1 and CDR2 sequences are SNHLY and FYNNEI. This CDR3 has 14 amino acids. V shed 2 bases and J shed 0 bases, with 5 bases lying between them.

The V and J genes are TRBV5-1 and TRBJ2-5, with D possibly TRBD1 on 8 matching bases. Trimming took 2 bases from V and 0 from J, leaving 14 bases between them. The CDR3 has 16 amino acids. CDR1 and CDR2 (germline): SGHRS, YFSETQ. The CDR3, as DNA: TGCGCCAGCAGCTTCACAGGGGGGGTGTACCAAGAGACCCAGTACTTC. The encoded protein is CASSFTGGVYQETQYF.

This clone was recorded a few times. The chain is built from TRBV9 and TRBJ2-1; 7 bases agree with TRBD2. CDR1 and CDR2 (germline): SGDLS, YYNGEE. This CDR3 region has 17 residues. J lost 5 bases, V lost 3 bases, and 14 bases had no gene match. This CDR3 reads CASSAAGVASGHNEQFF. The CDR3, as DNA: TGTGCCAGCAGCGCGGCTGGGGTGGCTAGCGGACACAATGAGCAGTTCTTC. The variable domain in full, with the rest retrieved from reference TRBV9 and TRBJ2-1, is DSGVTQTPKHLITATGQRVTLRCSPRSGDLSVYWYQQSLDQGLQFLIQYYNGEERAKGNILERFSAQQFPDLHSELNLSSLELGDSALYFCASSAAGVASGHNEQFFGPGTRLTVL.

This chain links TRBV18 with TRBJ2-6, with unresolved D. Germline CDR1 reads KGHSH; CDR2 reads LQKENI. With 3 bases removed from V and 0 bases from J, the gap between germline ends came to 18 bases. The CDR3 totals 19 residues. The DNA of the CDR3 is TGTGCCAGCTCACCGAGAAGTGAGGCGATTTCCTCTGGGGCCAACGTCCTGACTTTC. Encoded protein: CASSPRSEAISSGANVLTF.

V gene TRBV30 combines with J gene TRBJ1-3, with D hard to call. In germline, CDR1 is GTSNPN, CDR2 SVGIG (reference sequence). Between the trimmed V and J ends, which lost 3 bases and 0 bases, there was a span of 6 bases. CDR3 size: 13 residues. CDR3 DNA sequence: TGTGCCTGGAGCCTCCGCTCTGGAAACACCATATATTTT. This sequence encodes CAWSLRSGNTIYF.